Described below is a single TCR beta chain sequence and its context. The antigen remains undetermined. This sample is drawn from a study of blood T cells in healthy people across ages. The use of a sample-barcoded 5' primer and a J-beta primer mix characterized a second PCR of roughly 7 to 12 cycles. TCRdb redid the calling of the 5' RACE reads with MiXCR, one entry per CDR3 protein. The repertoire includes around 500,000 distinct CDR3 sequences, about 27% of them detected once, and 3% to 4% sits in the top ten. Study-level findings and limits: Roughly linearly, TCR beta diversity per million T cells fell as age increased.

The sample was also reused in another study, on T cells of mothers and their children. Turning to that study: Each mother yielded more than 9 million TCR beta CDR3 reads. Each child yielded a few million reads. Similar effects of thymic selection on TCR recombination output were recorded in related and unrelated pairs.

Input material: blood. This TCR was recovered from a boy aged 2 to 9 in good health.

The CDR3 sequence is CASSLIPAWQQETQYF. CDR3 nucleotide sequence: TGCGCCAGCAGCTTGATTCCCGCCTGGCAACAAGAGACCCAGTACTTC. This chain links TRBV5-1 with TRBJ2-5, with D uncertain. V was pared by 1 base and J by 2 bases, with 15 bases between. CDR3 length: 16 residues. The germline gives CDR1 SGHRS, CDR2 YFSETQ.